Below, 28 T cell receptor beta chains from the same sample are listed, as sequenced in a study of blood T cell repertoires in COVID-19. Sequenced by immunoSEQ multiplex PCR; TCRdb stores in-frame clones only, minus some. Counted here are about 190,000 clones, approximately 77% occurring once; the ten biggest clones make up about 11%. Sequenced input: peripheral blood. All receptors derive from a woman at least 80 years old with active or convalescent COVID-19.

The chain links TRBV5-1 to TRBJ2-7; TRBD2 is a possible D gene (5 bases). The V end was cut by 0 bases, the J end by 1 base, with 14 bases between. The CDR3 extends over 16 amino acids. Germline V CDR1 and CDR2: SGHRS, YFSETQ. This CDR3 is CASSLGPSRGSYEQYF. In DNA, the CDR3 is TGCGCCAGCAGCTTGGGACCGTCGAGAGGGTCCTACGAGCAGTACTTC.

The V gene is TRBV6-5, the J gene TRBJ2-7; D perhaps matches TRBD2 (5 bases). The V gene lost 0 bases and the J gene lost 1 base, with 13 bases spanning the gap. Per germline, CDR1 MNHEY and CDR2 SVGAGI. The CDR3 extends over 16 amino acids. CDR3 region: CASSYSRVVQSYEQYF. CDR3 sequence (DNA): TGTGCCAGCAGTTACTCGAGGGTAGTACAGTCCTACGAGCAGTACTTC.

The gene calls are TRBV2 and TRBJ2-7; 8 bases are shared with TRBD2. V was clipped by 3 bases and J by 2 bases; unmatched bases: 6. The CDR3 spans 15 residues. The germline CDR1 and CDR2 sequences are SNHLY and FYNNEI. CDR3 sequence: CASSEGGTRTYEQYF. CDR3 DNA sequence: TGTGCCAGCAGTGAGGGGGGGACTAGGACCTACGAGCAGTACTTC.

This chain uses TRBV12-5 with TRBJ2-2; D not certain. CDR3 length: 16 residues. Trimming took off 3 bases at V and 0 bases at J, with 11 bases between the two ends. CDR1 is LGHNT and CDR2 is FRNRAP in the germline V gene. CDR3 amino acids: CASGFSSFANTGELFF. CDR3 DNA: TGTGCTAGTGGTTTTTCGAGTTTCGCGAACACCGGGGAGCTGTTTTTT. The entire variable domain, with the rest obtained from reference TRBV12-5 and TRBJ2-2, is as follows: DARVTQTPRHKVTEMGQEVTMRCQPILGHNTVFWYRQTMMQGLELLAYFRNRAPLDDSGMPKDRFSAEMPDATLATLKIQPSEPRDSAVYFCASGFSSFANTGELFFGEGSRLTVL.

The sample holds many counts of this clone. The chain combines TRBV6-5 with TRBJ1-1, with D perhaps TRBD1 (6 bases). The CDR3 is made up of 13 amino acids. Trimming removed 7 bases from V and 3 bases from J, with 12 bases in between. CDR1 is MNHEY, CDR2 SVGAGI, per germline. The CDR3 loop reads CASTNPGDTEAFF. The CDR3 DNA follows: TGTGCCAGCACCAACCCAGGGGACACTGAAGCTTTCTTT.

The genes are TRBV29-1 and TRBJ1-1, with D tentatively TRBD1 (5 bases). V was trimmed by 4 bases and J by 4 bases, leaving 16 bases between them. The CDR3 consists of 14 residues. In germline, CDR1 is SQVTM, CDR2 ANQGSEA. CDR3 protein: CSVVEGGGGTEAFF. The DNA for the CDR3 is TGCAGCGTTGTGGAGGGCGGGGGAGGCACTGAAGCTTTCTTT.

The chain joins TRBV3-1 (or the pseudogene TRBV3-2) to TRBJ1-5; 8 bases map to TRBD1. V was clipped by 2 bases and J by 2 bases; unmatched bases: 2. The CDR3 extends over 15 amino acids. Germline lookup yields CDR1 LGHDT and CDR2 YNNKEL (reference sequence). This CDR3 is CASSQLTGGNQPQHF. The CDR3 DNA follows: TGTGCCAGCAGCCAACTGACAGGGGGCAATCAGCCCCAGCATTTT.

V is TRBV9 and J is TRBJ2-1, with a possible D match to TRBD2 (5 bases). There are 15 residues in the CDR3. The V end lost 3 bases, the J end lost 0 bases, and 10 bases lay between the germline ends. The germline V gene has CDR1 SGDLS and CDR2 YYNGEE. The CDR3 spells CASSERDLSYNEQFF. The CDR3 nucleotides are TGTGCCAGCAGCGAACGGGATCTCTCCTACAATGAGCAGTTCTTC. Based on the CDR3 plus reference TRBV9 and TRBJ2-1, the full variable domain is DSGVTQTPKHLITATGQRVTLRCSPRSGDLSVYWYQQSLDQGLQFLIQYYNGEERAKGNILERFSAQQFPDLHSELNLSSLELGDSALYFCASSERDLSYNEQFFGPGTRLTVL.

The gene calls are TRBV6-1 and TRBJ1-4; weak D call: TRBD1 (5 bases). Trimming took off 3 bases at V and 3 bases at J, with 8 bases between the two ends. From germline, CDR1 is MNHNS and CDR2 SASEGT. The CDR3 extends over 14 amino acids. The CDR3 sequence: CASSDRAANEKLFF. In DNA, the CDR3 is TGTGCCAGCAGTGACAGGGCTGCTAATGAAAAACTGTTTTTT.

The CDR3 region is CASSGGTSGRADTQYF. CDR3 DNA: TGTGCCAGCAGTGGGGGGACTAGCGGGAGGGCAGATACGCAGTATTTT. This chain links TRBV27 with TRBJ2-3; 16 nucleotides align to TRBD2. V was clipped by 5 bases and J by 4 bases; unmatched bases: 3. Germline V gene data show CDR1 as MNHEY and CDR2 as SMNVEV (reference sequence). The CDR3 has 16 residues.

The chain couples TRBV20-1 to TRBJ2-7; D is possibly TRBD2 (5 bases). Germline V gene data show CDR1 as DFQATT and CDR2 as SNEGSKA (reference sequence). The V and J ends lost 7 bases and 2 bases respectively, with 9 bases between them. The CDR3 extends over 11 amino acids. CDR3 in amino acids: CSGSETYEQYF. CDR3 nucleotides: TGCAGTGGTAGCGAGACCTACGAGCAGTACTTC.

This sequence joins TRBV6-7 and TRBJ2-7, with TRBD2 matching over 12 bases. TRBV6-7 is an open reading frame whose function is uncertain. The CDR3 runs to 18 residues. The ends lost 5 bases at V and 0 bases at J; junction bases unmatched: 11. Here the CDR3 DNA reads TGTGCCAGCAGTGGACTAGCGGGACCCCCCCGGGGCTCCTACGAGCAGTACTTC. Protein sequence: CASSGLAGPPRGSYEQYF.

The V call is TRBV29-1, the J call TRBJ1-2; TRBD1 aligns across 8 bases. From germline, CDR1 is SQVTM and CDR2 ANQGSEA. The CDR3 sequence is 12 residues long. The trim removed 6 bases at V and 3 bases at J, leaving 3 bases unmatched. The CDR3 sequence is CSVTGADYGYTF. CDR3 DNA: TGCAGCGTGACAGGGGCAGACTATGGCTACACCTTC.

V is TRBV11-3 and J is TRBJ2-5; TRBD1 is a possible D gene (5 bases). V was trimmed by 3 bases and J by 4 bases, leaving 6 bases between them. Germline CDR1 reads SGHNT; CDR2 reads YENEEA. This CDR3 is built from 12 residues. The CDR3 region is CASSLQGETQYF. In DNA form, the CDR3 reads TGTGCCAGCAGCTTGCAGGGAGAGACCCAGTACTTC.

This clone was counted between two and nine times. The rearrangement links TRBV5-1 to TRBJ2-2, with a possible D match to TRBD2 (5 bases). The V end lost 0 bases, the J end lost 6 bases, and 6 bases lay between the germline ends. This CDR3 contains 13 residues. Germline assignment: CDR1 SGHRS and CDR2 YFSETQ. The CDR3 sequence: CASSLGAAGELFF. CDR3 bases: TGCGCCAGCAGCTTGGGAGCGGCCGGGGAGCTGTTTTTT.

The CDR3 nucleotides are TGTGCCAGCAGCGTAGGTAGCGGAGCGAACACCGGGGAGCTGTTTTTT. It specifies CASSVGSGANTGELFF. This chain links TRBV9 with TRBJ2-2; perhaps TRBD2 as D (6 bases). V lost 0 bases and J 0 bases, leaving 9 bases between the germline ends. This CDR3 has 16 residues. In germline, CDR1 is SGDLS, CDR2 YYNGEE.

The J gene is TRBJ1-1, the V gene TRBV7-3; tentatively, D is TRBD1 (6 bases). Germline V gene sequence: CDR1 SGHTA, CDR2 FQGTGA. The CDR3 is 16 residues long. V was clipped by 0 bases and J by 4 bases, with 15 bases between them. DNA of the CDR3: TGTGCCAGCAGCTTAACTCCGGGGGGGCAGGTCACTGAAGCTTTCTTT. It translates to CASSLTPGGQVTEAFF.

The chain recombines TRBV6-1 with TRBJ2-5; 8 positions agree with TRBD2. There are 14 residues in the CDR3. CDR1 and CDR2 from the germline V gene are MNHNS and SASEGT. V was pared by 2 bases and J by 4 bases, with 3 bases of the junction left unmatched. The CDR3 sequence is CASSEYSGGETQYF. Here the CDR3 DNA reads TGTGCCAGCAGTGAATACAGCGGGGGAGAGACCCAGTACTTC.

Written as DNA, the CDR3 is TGCGCCAGCAGCTTGGCCGGGGGACAGGGAAACGAGCAGTACTTC. Amino acid sequence: CASSLAGGQGNEQYF. The chain links TRBV5-1 to TRBJ2-7; 9 bases line up with TRBD1. Per the germline V gene, CDR1 is SGHRS and CDR2 is YFSETQ. The J segment lost 5 bases and the V segment lost 0 bases, leaving 6 bases of the junction unmatched. The CDR3 spans 15 residues.

The chain is built from TRBV30 and TRBJ2-1; 7 nucleotides align to TRBD1. The CDR3 runs 14 residues. Germline trimming cut 3 bases from V and 1 base from J; bases unmatched to any gene: 3. Germline CDR1 reads GTSNPN; CDR2 reads SVGIG (reference sequence). The CDR3 loop is CAWSRGKSYNEQFF. The DNA for the CDR3 is TGTGCCTGGAGCAGGGGGAAGTCCTACAATGAGCAGTTCTTC.

The chain recombines TRBV6-9 with TRBJ1-2; 10 bases are shared with TRBD1. CDR3 length equals 15 residues. After removal of 2 bases from V and 7 bases from J, the junction contained 7 bases not matched to a gene. Germline values: CDR1 MNHGY, CDR2 SVAAGI. CDR3 protein: CASSYPTGGRCGYTF. Written as DNA, the CDR3 is TGTGCCAGCAGTTATCCGACAGGGGGCCGTTGTGGCTACACCTTC.

The chain links TRBV7-3 to TRBJ1-1; perhaps TRBD1 as D (5 bases). Trimming shortened V by 5 bases and J by 8 bases, and 15 bases separated the two germline ends. The CDR3 runs 13 residues. The germline V gene has CDR1 SGHTA and CDR2 FQGTGA. Here the CDR3 reads CASSLTGRTEAFF. The CDR3 DNA is TGTGCCAGCAGCCTCACAGGACGGACCGAAGCTTTCTTT.

The V and J genes are TRBV19 and TRBJ1-4; TRBD1 agrees at 7 bases. The CDR3 loop spans 14 amino acids. The germline CDR1 and CDR2 sequences are LNHDA and SQIVND (reference sequence). V lost 3 bases, J lost 7 bases, and 5 bases stayed unmatched. As DNA, the CDR3 is TGTGCCAGTAGTATCCGGACAGGAAGTGAAAAACTGTTTTTT. This sequence encodes CASSIRTGSEKLFF.

The V and J genes are TRBV9 and TRBJ2-5; the D gene is possibly TRBD1 (5 bases). Germline CDR1 SGDLS, CDR2 YYNGEE. Trimming stripped 0 bases from V and 5 bases from J, with 11 bases between. The CDR3 covers 14 residues. CDR3 protein: CASSVEPGMETQYF. The CDR3 bases are TGTGCCAGCAGCGTAGAGCCAGGGATGGAGACCCAGTACTTC.

This chain uses TRBV5-1 with TRBJ1-4; D unresolved. Germline CDR1 SGHRS, CDR2 YFSETQ. V lost 2 bases and J 5 bases, leaving 7 bases between the germline ends. The CDR3 is 13 amino acids. This chain's CDR3 is CASSFSGNEKLFF. The CDR3 DNA reads as TGCGCCAGCAGCTTCAGCGGGAATGAAAAACTGTTTTTT.

This clone was recorded many times. The chain is built from TRBV4-1 and TRBJ1-3; tentatively, D is TRBD1 (5 bases). Germline assignment: CDR1 MGHRA and CDR2 YSYEKL. The ends were cut back, 2 bases at V and 2 bases at J, with 16 bases in the middle. The CDR3 totals 17 residues. The CDR3 nucleotides are TGCGCCAGCAGCCAAAACCCGCCCCGCAGGGCTGGAAACACCATATATTTT. This sequence encodes CASSQNPPRRAGNTIYF.

The chain uses TRBV9 and TRBJ2-3; 16 nucleotides agree with TRBD2. J was trimmed by 1 base and V by 3 bases; bases with no gene match: 11. The CDR3 spans 20 residues. CDR1 is SGDLS, CDR2 YYNGEE, per germline. In DNA, the CDR3 is TGTGCCAGCAGCGCCGCGGGACTAGCGGGAGGGCTTAAGGGCACAGATACGCAGTATTTT. Its translation is CASSAAGLAGGLKGTDTQYF.

V and J are TRBV9 and TRBJ1-3; D remains unclear. V was pared by 3 bases and J by 2 bases, with 9 bases between. This CDR3 comprises 14 residues. Germline lookup yields CDR1 SGDLS and CDR2 YYNGEE. As DNA, the CDR3 is TGTGCCAGCAGCGCCCGACAAGCTGGAAACACCATATATTTT. Protein sequence: CASSARQAGNTIYF.